This is a list of T cell receptor beta chains from one sample in a study of CD8+ T cells in alopecia areata. This table comes from immunoSEQ multiplex PCR, and its TCRdb copy is limited to in-frame clones, with some not included. The sample contains 100,000 to 150,000 clones, roughly 50% of which appear only once. Sequencing was done on a sample of NKG2D-low CD8+ T cells sorted from blood. The receptor source for this set is a human donor with alopecia areata. Each CDR3 is given without its conserved first and last residue.

>TRBJ2-7|TRBV23-1
ASSLTHRLVRGEQY
>TRBJ2-7|TRBV29-1
SVEDRFSYEQY
>TRBJ2-5|TRBV4-3
ASSQDAGARETQY
>TRBJ2-5|TRBV29-1
SVEGQGIQETQY
>TRBJ2-1|TRBV27
ASSSGGQGYNEQF
>TRBJ2-2|TRBV14
ASSPWGQGAGELF
>TRBJ2-1|TRBV29-1
SDRGEGYEQF
>TRBJ2-7|TRBV11-2
ASSSTSYEQGLPYEQY
>TRBJ2-1|TRBV28
AESREGPTDNEQF
>TRBJ2-5|TRBV28
ASSFRRGGQETQY
>TRBJ2-1|TRBV29-1
SVVRGSAEQF
>TRBJ2-3|TRBV7-9
ASSDRSGELTDTQY
>TRBJ2-3|TRBV29-1
SVDPGTGFVTQY
>TRBJ1-1|TRBV29-1
SVLRNTEAF
>TRBJ2-3|TRBV2
ALLSTDTQY
>TRBJ2-4|TRBV27
ASRSPLAKNIQY
>TRBJ2-1|TRBV6-5
ASSYLMGLAEQF
>TRBJ2-3|TRBV6-4
ASSEDGSTDTQY
>TRBJ2-1|TRBV29-1
SVHLVTGTSGRRSHNEQF
>TRBJ2-1|TRBV11-3
ASSLAGTSGGPYNEQF
>TRBJ1-1|TRBV30
AWSFSGNTEAF
>TRBJ1-4|TRBV29-1
SVEGYSSNEKLF
>TRBJ2-7|TRBV30
AWSVRQTYEQY
>TRBJ2-5|TRBV7-9
ASSPSGETQY
>TRBJ2-2|TRBV4-1
ASSPVLSDTGELF
>TRBJ1-1|TRBV4-1
ASNQATEAF
>TRBJ2-5|TRBV4-1
ASSHEVLVGETQY
>TRBJ2-3|TRBV4-3
ASSQYRLAADTQY
>TRBJ2-1|TRBV30
AWSVPTGDEQF
>TRBJ1-5|TRBV30
AWSTRDRDWNQPQH
>TRBJ2-5|TRBV29-1
SVEDDNTQETQY
>TRBJ1-1|TRBV29-1
SVFKQQNTEAF
>TRBJ2-5|TRBV7-8
ASSLSGGLETQY
>TRBJ2-7|TRBV4-2
ATSGSGYEQY
>TRBJ2-7|TRBV29-1
SVETSTSLPYEQY
>TRBJ2-7|TRBV29-1
SVLTGEGYEQY
>TRBJ2-2|TRBV29-1
SVERGAPGELF
>TRBJ2-7|TRBV25-1
ASSTLAGGYEQY
>TRBJ2-7|TRBV29-1
SAGAYEQY
>TRBJ2-3|TRBV10-2
ASSAGTDTQY
>TRBJ2-7|TRBV29-1
SVEPEDGTIQY
>TRBJ2-1|TRBV14
ASSQPDRPPPYNEQF
>TRBJ2-1|TRBV4-2
ASRGTSGSIEQF
>TRBJ2-5|TRBV29-1
SAAGMQETQY
>TRBJ2-3|TRBV30
AWVQTGGADTQY
>TRBJ2-2|TRBV29-1
SVEDSSNTGELF
>TRBJ2-3|TRBV2
ASSGLEEY
>TRBJ2-7|TRBV2
ASSGDSTYEQY
>TRBJ2-7|TRBV7-2
ASSSNSYEQY
>TRBJ2-7|TRBV29-1
SVEDPGTPYEQY
>TRBJ1-2|TRBV29-1
GGFTGQDYGYT
>TRBJ2-1|TRBV5-1
ASSSDVYNEQF
>TRBJ2-7|TRBV29-1
SVESPETGVGAYEQY
>TRBJ2-5|TRBV29-1
SASGGKETQY
>TRBJ1-2|TRBV29-1
SVQPYSGSEYGYT